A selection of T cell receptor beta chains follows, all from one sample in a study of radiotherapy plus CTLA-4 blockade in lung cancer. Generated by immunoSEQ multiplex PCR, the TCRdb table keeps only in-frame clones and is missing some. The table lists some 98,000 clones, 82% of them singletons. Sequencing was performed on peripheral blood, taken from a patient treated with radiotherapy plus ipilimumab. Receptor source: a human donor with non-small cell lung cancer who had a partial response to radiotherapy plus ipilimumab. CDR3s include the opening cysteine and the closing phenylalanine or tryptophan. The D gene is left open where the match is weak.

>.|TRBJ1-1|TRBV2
CASSAEIMNTEAFF
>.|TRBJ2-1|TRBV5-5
CASSLGAESRHEQFF
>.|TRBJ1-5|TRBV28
CASSLSRQPQHF
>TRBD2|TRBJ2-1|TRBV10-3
CAAGREHRYLSYNEQFF
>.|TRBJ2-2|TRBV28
CATRIRTVQGSGELFF
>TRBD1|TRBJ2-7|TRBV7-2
CASSRPGQGSYEQYF
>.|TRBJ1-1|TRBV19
CASSEGPTEAFF
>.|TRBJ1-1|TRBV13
CASSQSLYPAGNTEAFF
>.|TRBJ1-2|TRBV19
CASSSRANYGYTF
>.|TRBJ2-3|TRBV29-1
CSVRTEDTQYF
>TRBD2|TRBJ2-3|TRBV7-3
CASSSPGAGRAGGTQYF
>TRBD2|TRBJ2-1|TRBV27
CASKRREGQGEQFF
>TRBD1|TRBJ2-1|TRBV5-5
CASSSETGSPFYNEQFF
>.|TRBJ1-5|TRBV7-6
CASSLGGGGQPQHF
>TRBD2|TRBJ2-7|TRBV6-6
CASSSSGGYEQYF
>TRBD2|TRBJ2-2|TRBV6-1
CASSTSGSTGELFF
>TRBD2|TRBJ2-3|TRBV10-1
CASSEVSGGRKSTDTQYF
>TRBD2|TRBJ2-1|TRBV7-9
CASSPTPGEGPYNEQFF
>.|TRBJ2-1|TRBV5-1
CASSLAFYNEQFF
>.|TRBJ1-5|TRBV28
CASSFSDQPQHF
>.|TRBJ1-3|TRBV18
CASSQRGESSGNTIYF
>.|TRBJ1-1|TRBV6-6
CASSYSGQANTEAFF
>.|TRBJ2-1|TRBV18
CASSPPGLNEQFF
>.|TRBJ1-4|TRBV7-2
CASSFHPGGGYEKLFF
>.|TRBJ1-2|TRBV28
CASSPGGGNYGYTF
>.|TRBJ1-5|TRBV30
CAWSGRGRTQPQHF
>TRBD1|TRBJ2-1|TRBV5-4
CASSPGTGDYNEQFF
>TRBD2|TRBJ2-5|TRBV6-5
CASSDRSGGETQYF
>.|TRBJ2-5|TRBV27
CASSLRRQGGETQYF
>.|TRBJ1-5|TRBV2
CASSDWTDNQPQHF
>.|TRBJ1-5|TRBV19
CAARAGSNQPQHF
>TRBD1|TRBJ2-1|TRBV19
CASTRTGENNEQFF
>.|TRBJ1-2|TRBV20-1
CSAEVGGSGF
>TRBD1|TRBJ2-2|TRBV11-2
CASSLESQGANTGELFF
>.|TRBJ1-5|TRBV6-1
CASSERRRGNQPQHF
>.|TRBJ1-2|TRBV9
CASSETTGNYGYTF
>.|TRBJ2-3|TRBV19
CASSDTPGSTDTQYF
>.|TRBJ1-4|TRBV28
CASSGHNPWDEKLFF
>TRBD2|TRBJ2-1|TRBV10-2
CASSRTSGTGEQFF
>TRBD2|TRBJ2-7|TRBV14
CASSQLTSGRAYEQYF
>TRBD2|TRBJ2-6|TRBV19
CASSSLAGVSGANVLTF
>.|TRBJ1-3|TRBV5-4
CASNLDSLSGNTIYF
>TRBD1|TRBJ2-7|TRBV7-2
CASSLGQGVYEQYF